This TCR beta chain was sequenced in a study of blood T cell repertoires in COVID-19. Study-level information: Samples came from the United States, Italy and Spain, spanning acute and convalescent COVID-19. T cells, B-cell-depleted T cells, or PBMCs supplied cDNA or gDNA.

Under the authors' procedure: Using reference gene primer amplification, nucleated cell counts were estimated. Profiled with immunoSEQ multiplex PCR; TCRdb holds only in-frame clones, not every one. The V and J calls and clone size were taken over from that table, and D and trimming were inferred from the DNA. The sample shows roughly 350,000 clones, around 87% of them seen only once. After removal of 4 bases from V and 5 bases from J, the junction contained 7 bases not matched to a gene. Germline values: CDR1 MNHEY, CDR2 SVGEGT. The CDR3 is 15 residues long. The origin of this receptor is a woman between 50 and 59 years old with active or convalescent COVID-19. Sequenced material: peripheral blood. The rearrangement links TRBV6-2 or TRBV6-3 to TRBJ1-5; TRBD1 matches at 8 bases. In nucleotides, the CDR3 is TGTGCCAGCAGTTCAGACAGGGGTCCTTATCAGCCCCAGCATTTT. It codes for CASSSDRGPYQPQHF.